One sample yielded the 30 T cell receptor beta chains listed below, sequenced in a study of blood T cell repertoires in COVID-19. Profiled with immunoSEQ multiplex PCR; TCRdb holds only in-frame clones, not every one. This repertoire shows about 93,000 clones, around nine tenths found once; its top ten account for over 5%. Specimen: peripheral blood. The receptors shown here come from a man between 60 and 75 years old with COVID-19, enrolled during active disease.

J is TRBJ2-1 and V is TRBV24-1; 7 nucleotides line up with TRBD1. Germline lookup yields CDR1 KGHDR and CDR2 SFDVKD. This CDR3 comprises 13 residues. The J segment lost 6 bases and the V segment lost 5 bases, leaving 3 bases of the junction unmatched. The CDR3 reads CATSVAGGNEQFF. DNA for the CDR3: TGTGCCACCAGTGTGGCAGGGGGCAATGAGCAGTTCTTC.

The J gene is TRBJ2-3, the V gene TRBV5-5; 12 nucleotides line up with TRBD2. Germline V CDR1 and CDR2: SGHKS, YYEKEE (reference sequence). V dropped 4 bases and J dropped 4; count of bases not matched to a gene: 10. The CDR3 is 17 amino acids. CDR3 DNA: TGTGCCAGCAGCCGACTGCAGACTAGCGGGAGTGCAGATACGCAGTATTTT. It yields the protein CASSRLQTSGSADTQYF.

The chain uses TRBV10-3 and TRBJ2-3; TRBD1 agrees at 9 bases. Trimming at V came to 3 bases and at J to 2 bases, leaving 3 bases not matched to a gene. This CDR3 has 15 residues. The V gene's germline CDR1 is ENHRY and CDR2 SYGVKD. The CDR3 nucleotides read TGTGCCATCAGTGAAGGGACAGGGCCCACAGATACGCAGTATTTT. Protein product: CAISEGTGPTDTQYF.

The V and J genes are TRBV2 and TRBJ2-7; 8 nucleotides align to TRBD1. CDR3 length equals 14 residues. Germline-derived CDR1 and CDR2 are SNHLY and FYNNEI. Trimming at V came to 6 bases and at J to 0 bases, leaving 4 bases not matched to a gene. The CDR3 loop is CASRRQGISYEQYF. CDR3 coding DNA: TGTGCCAGCAGGAGACAGGGGATCTCCTACGAGCAGTACTTC.

V is TRBV5-8 and J is TRBJ2-1; 12 positions match TRBD2. The ends lost 5 bases at V and 7 bases at J; junction bases unmatched: 7. This CDR3 region has 15 residues. From germline, CDR1 is SGHTS and CDR2 YDEGEE. CDR3 sequence reads: CASRRTSGTFNEQFF. CDR3 DNA sequence: TGTGCCAGCAGAAGGACTAGCGGGACCTTTAATGAGCAGTTCTTC.

The CDR3 spells CASSLEGADTEAFF. CDR3 bases: TGTGCCAGCAGCTTGGAAGGGGCGGACACTGAAGCTTTCTTT. The chain joins TRBV5-8 to TRBJ1-1; possible D gene TRBD1, 5 bases. V was pared by 0 bases and J by 3 bases, with 9 bases between. Germline CDR1 and CDR2: SGHTS and YDEGEE. The CDR3 covers 14 residues.

The rearrangement links TRBV19 to TRBJ1-4; D is perhaps TRBD1 (6 bases). V was pared by 9 bases and J by 4 bases, with 18 bases between. CDR1 LNHDA and CDR2 SQIVND come from the germline V gene (reference sequence). This CDR3 is 15 amino acids long. CDR3 loop: CASLSRQAHNEKLFF. For the CDR3, the DNA is TGTGCCAGCCTATCCCGACAGGCCCATAATGAAAAACTGTTTTTT.

V is TRBV30 and J is TRBJ1-3, with TRBD1 identical over 7 bases. The CDR3 runs to 13 residues. V trimming: 8 bases; J trimming: 1 base; junction bases outside the gene matches: 5. From germline, CDR1 is GTSNPN and CDR2 SVGIG (reference sequence). The CDR3 DNA reads as TGTGCCGCCGACAGGGAGTCTGGAAACACCATATATTTT. It specifies CAADRESGNTIYF.

The chain is built from TRBV5-6 and TRBJ1-3, with a weak D call TRBD1 (6 bases). The CDR3 runs to 17 residues. V lost 4 bases, J lost 2 bases, and 19 bases lay in between. The germline V gene has CDR1 SGHDT and CDR2 YYEEEE. The CDR3 DNA reads TGTGCCAGCAGCCCTTTCGGCACAGGGAGAACTGGAAACACCATATATTTT. As protein: CASSPFGTGRTGNTIYF.

The chain uses TRBV5-1 and TRBJ1-5; D not certain. Germline-derived CDR1 and CDR2 are SGHRS and YFSETQ. The CDR3 runs to 17 residues. V was trimmed by 0 bases and J by 2 bases, leaving 15 bases between them. CDR3 sequence: CASSLGTDRGGNQPQHF. In DNA form, the CDR3 reads TGCGCCAGCAGCTTGGGGACGGACCGCGGGGGCAATCAGCCCCAGCATTTT.

This clone was observed once. The chain employs TRBV19 and TRBJ2-5, with TRBD2 as a possible D gene (5 bases). The CDR3 spans 14 residues. Germline values: CDR1 LNHDA, CDR2 SQIVND (reference sequence). The V gene lost 3 bases and the J gene lost 5 bases, with 13 bases spanning the gap. This CDR3 reads CASSIPAVGETQYF. The CDR3 region has the DNA TGTGCCAGTAGTATTCCAGCGGTAGGTGAGACCCAGTACTTC.

This chain uses TRBV12-5 with TRBJ1-1; TRBD1 aligns across 10 bases. CDR3 length: 21 amino acids. Germline lookup yields CDR1 LGHNT and CDR2 FRNRAP. Losses at the gene ends were 0 bases for V and 1 base for J; bases not matched to a gene: 17. The CDR3 region has the DNA TGTGCTAGTGGTTTGGTAATAGTTAGTTGGACAGGGGGGACGGAGAACACTGAAGCTTTCTTT. Translated: CASGLVIVSWTGGTENTEAFF.

This chain joins TRBV5-8 and TRBJ2-1, with TRBD1 as a possible D gene (6 bases). Germline V lookup: CDR1 SGHTS, CDR2 YDEGEE. This CDR3 is 12 amino acids long. Trimming shortened V by 1 base and J by 15 bases, and 14 bases separated the two germline ends. CDR3 loop: CASSLRDTRSFF. In nucleotides, the CDR3 is TGTGCCAGCAGCTTGAGGGACACCCGGTCGTTCTTC.

This chain connects TRBV7-3 to TRBJ1-1, with 10 positions matching TRBD1. The CDR3 sequence is 21 residues long. The junction had 23 bases not matched to a gene; V was cut back by 5 bases and J by 2 bases. CDR1 is SGHTA and CDR2 is FQGTGA in the germline V gene. Here the CDR3 reads CASSLNGPYGTGVHSNTEAFF. The DNA of the CDR3 is TGTGCCAGCAGCCTCAACGGACCTTACGGGACAGGGGTCCACTCCAACACTGAAGCTTTCTTT.

The chain joins TRBV4-1 to TRBJ1-4; the D is unclear. The CDR3 runs 18 residues. V shed 0 bases and J shed 7 bases, with 21 bases lying between them. The V gene's germline CDR1 is MGHRA and CDR2 YSYEKL. CDR3 sequence reads: CASSQEKLGAIIGEKLFF. In DNA, the CDR3 is TGCGCCAGCAGCCAAGAGAAGCTAGGAGCTATAATTGGTGAAAAACTGTTTTTT.

The V call is TRBV6-5, the J call TRBJ1-6, with D possibly being TRBD1 (5 bases). Germline V gene sequence: CDR1 MNHEY, CDR2 SVGAGI. The ends were cut back, 8 bases at V and 7 bases at J, with 12 bases in the middle. The CDR3 extends over 13 amino acids. The CDR3 DNA sequence: TGTGCCAGCTCCGGAGGGGTGAATTCACCCCTCCACTTT. Its translation is CASSGGVNSPLHF.

V is TRBV19 and J is TRBJ1-2, with D maybe TRBD1 (5 bases). Germline CDR1 LNHDA, CDR2 SQIVND (reference sequence). Trimming took 0 bases from V and 2 from J, leaving 7 bases between them. The CDR3 sequence is 14 residues long. The CDR3 DNA reads as TGTGCCAGTAGTATAGAGGCAGGGAACTATGGCTACACCTTC. Residues: CASSIEAGNYGYTF.

This rearrangement joins TRBV19 to TRBJ1-2, with TRBD1 matching 10 bases. This CDR3 has 22 residues. V lost 5 bases, J lost 7 bases, and 31 bases stayed unmatched. CDR1 and CDR2 from the germline V gene are LNHDA and SQIVND (reference sequence). This CDR3 is CASSPLSHRPGQGNTFSVGYTF. The CDR3 bases are TGTGCCAGTAGTCCCCTCTCTCACAGACCGGGACAGGGGAACACCTTTAGTGTTGGCTACACCTTC.

The chain links TRBV28 to TRBJ2-1; weak D call: TRBD2 (6 bases). In germline, CDR1 is MDHEN, CDR2 SYDVKM. The CDR3 has 15 residues. Trimming left V 2 bases short and J 3 bases short, with 11 bases between. CDR3 bases: TGTGCCAGCAGTTTAACCGGGACTTTCTACAATGAGCAGTTCTTC. Its translation is CASSLTGTFYNEQFF.

J is TRBJ2-1 and V is TRBV15; weak D call: TRBD1 (5 bases). The germline V and J ends were trimmed by 3 bases and 0 bases, with 9 bases remaining between them. CDR3 length equals 15 residues. CDR1 and CDR2 (germline): LNHNV, YYDKDF (reference sequence). The CDR3 region is CATSSDSSSYNEQFF. The CDR3 DNA reads TGTGCCACCAGCAGTGACAGTTCCTCCTACAATGAGCAGTTCTTC.

This clone appeared a single time. The V and J genes are TRBV6-6 and TRBJ2-1, with 9 nucleotides matching TRBD1. J was trimmed by 7 bases and V by 0 bases; bases with no gene match: 4. The germline V gene has CDR1 MNHNY and CDR2 SVGAGI (reference sequence). This CDR3 comprises 15 residues. The CDR3 DNA follows: TGTGCCAGCAGTTACTCGATGGACAGGGGTAATGAGCAGTTCTTC. Translated: CASSYSMDRGNEQFF.

This clone was found once. CDR3 amino acids: CATSREQGAQGGELFF. In DNA form, the CDR3 reads TGTGCCACCAGCAGAGAACAGGGGGCGCAAGGCGGGGAGCTGTTTTTT. The chain joins TRBV15 to TRBJ2-2, with 9 bases aligning to TRBD1. Trimming took 0 bases from V and 7 from J; bases not matched to a gene: 6. This CDR3 has 16 residues. From germline, CDR1 is LNHNV and CDR2 YYDKDF (reference sequence).

The chain is built from TRBV11-3 and TRBJ2-3; 8 bases map to TRBD2. The CDR3 is 15 residues long. With V trimmed by 1 base and J by 2 bases, 2 bases remained unmatched. The germline gives CDR1 SGHNT, CDR2 YENEEA. The CDR3 region has the DNA TGTGCCAGCAGCTTAGGACTAGCGATCACAGATACGCAGTATTTT. Residues: CASSLGLAITDTQYF.

The V and J genes are TRBV11-3 and TRBJ2-1; TRBD1 matches 7 bases. This CDR3 is built from 14 residues. V was pared by 1 base and J by 7 bases, with 4 bases of the junction left unmatched. The germline gives CDR1 SGHNT, CDR2 YENEEA. This chain's CDR3 is CASSLARGRNEQFF. In DNA form, the CDR3 reads TGTGCCAGCAGCTTAGCAAGGGGGCGGAATGAGCAGTTCTTC.

The chain links TRBV5-1 to TRBJ2-7; 10 bases match TRBD1. CDR1 is SGHRS, CDR2 YFSETQ, per germline. CDR3 length: 15 amino acids. V dropped 3 bases and J dropped 3; count of bases not matched to a gene: 6. The CDR3 DNA reads TGCGCCAGCAGCTACCGGGACAGGGGCGTCTACGAGCAGTACTTC. This codes for CASSYRDRGVYEQYF.

The chain is built from TRBV10-1 and TRBJ2-3; a possible D gene is TRBD2 (6 bases). Germline values: CDR1 WNHNN, CDR2 SYGVQD (reference sequence). V shed 6 bases and J shed 6 bases, with 13 bases lying between them. The CDR3 spans 13 residues. This CDR3 reads CASRGTLEDTQYF. CDR3 in DNA: TGCGCCAGCAGAGGGACTCTAGAGGATACGCAGTATTTT.

The J gene is TRBJ2-1, the V gene TRBV29-1; 12 bases map to TRBD2. The CDR3 has 15 residues. Germline V gene sequence: CDR1 SQVTM, CDR2 ANQGSEA. Trimming removed 2 bases from V and 9 bases from J; junction bases left unmatched: 8. The CDR3 DNA reads TGCAGCGTTGAATACCTAGCGGGAGGGCGCGGTGAGCAGTTCTTC. Translated, it gives CSVEYLAGGRGEQFF.

This clone is deemed medium-sized. This chain connects TRBV4-3 to TRBJ2-1, with 7 bases identical to TRBD2. This CDR3 is 15 amino acids long. Germline values: CDR1 LGHNA, CDR2 YSLEER. V lost 2 bases and J lost 2; bases outside the gene matches: 3. CDR3 in amino acids: CASSQNLAAYNEQFF. The DNA of the CDR3 is TGCGCCAGCAGCCAAAACCTAGCGGCCTACAATGAGCAGTTCTTC.

V usage is TRBV27 and J usage is TRBJ2-2, with D possibly matching TRBD2 (5 bases). Germline CDR1 and CDR2: MNHEY and SMNVEV (reference sequence). The CDR3 covers 15 residues. Trimming took off 3 bases at V and 7 bases at J, with 15 bases between the two ends. CDR3 region: CASSFNIGENGELFF. The CDR3 DNA sequence: TGTGCCAGCAGTTTTAACATCGGGGAAAACGGGGAGCTGTTTTTT.

The rearrangement uses TRBV4-1 and TRBJ1-2, with TRBD1 as a possible D gene (5 bases). From germline, CDR1 is MGHRA and CDR2 YSYEKL. V was clipped by 1 base and J by 8 bases, with 20 bases between them. The CDR3 is made up of 16 amino acids. CDR3 nucleotide sequence: TGCGCCAGCAGCCAAGCCGCGCTGGGGGGAGGGCAGGGCTACACCTTC. Translating it yields CASSQAALGGGQGYTF.